One sample yielded the 5 T cell receptor beta chains listed below, sequenced in a study of read filtering for tumor transcriptome and immune sequencing. This library used roughly 400 ng RNA and molecular barcoded adaptors spanning alpha/delta and beta/gamma chains. TCRdb re-called the reads with MiXCR, one entry per CDR3 protein. The sample records some 24,000 distinct CDR3 sequences, less than 25% being singletons. The sequencing input was a population of CD138-negative cells sorted from bone marrow. These receptors were taken from a donor aged 40 or over with multiple myeloma.

This clonotype was detected ten times or more. The CDR3 loop reads CASRTAPYYNEQFF. DNA of the CDR3: TGCGCCAGCAGAACGGCCCCCTACTACAATGAGCAGTTCTTC. The chain employs TRBV10-2 and TRBJ2-1; no reliable D call. The CDR3 sequence is 14 residues long. Germline V gene lookup returns CDR1 WSHSY and CDR2 SAAADI. Trimming removed 6 bases from V and 3 bases from J, with 12 bases in between.

The table lists this clonotype with a few counts. The V call is TRBV6-1, the J call TRBJ2-3; no reliable D call. The germline V and J ends were trimmed by 5 bases and 0 bases, with 15 bases remaining between them. Germline V lookup: CDR1 MNHNS, CDR2 SASEGT. This CDR3 region has 16 residues. This chain's CDR3 is CASSLRRVTSTDTQYF. The CDR3, as DNA: TGTGCCAGCAGTCTACGACGGGTAACTAGCACAGATACGCAGTATTTT.

This clonotype has at least ten counts. J is TRBJ2-2 and V is TRBV20-1; D is ambiguous. This CDR3 is built from 13 residues. The germline CDR1 and CDR2 sequences are DFQATT and SNEGSKA (reference sequence). V was pared by 6 bases and J by 1 base, with 9 bases between. The CDR3 DNA reads TGCAGTGCCACCGACGAGAACACCGGGGAGCTGTTTTTT. This sequence encodes CSATDENTGELFF.

The chain employs TRBV4-1 and TRBJ1-5; weak D call: TRBD1 (5 bases). V was clipped by 0 bases and J by 2 bases, with 8 bases between them. Germline CDR1 reads MGHRA; CDR2 reads YSYEKL. CDR3 size: 15 residues. The CDR3 loop reads CASSQDTGGNQPQHF. CDR3 nucleotides: TGCGCCAGCAGCCAAGATACAGGAGGCAATCAGCCCCAGCATTTT.

In this sample, this clonotype turned up many times. The chain uses TRBV5-1 and TRBJ2-1, with D perhaps assigned TRBD1 or TRBD2 (6 bases each). The germline CDR1 and CDR2 sequences are SGHRS and YFSETQ. This CDR3 region has 15 residues. V was shortened by 1 base and J by 3 bases, with 11 bases between the two germline ends. CDR3 bases: TGCGCCAGCAGCTTGAGGAGGGGGAACTACAATGAGCAGTTCTTC. Its protein is CASSLRRGNYNEQFF.